These 3 T cell receptor beta chains originate from one sample sequenced in a study of regulatory T cells in long-lasting Graves disease. Arm-PCR of CDR3 regions with iRepertoire HTBI primers generated TCR beta libraries. TCRdb reanalysed the multiplex PCR reads using MiXCR and keeps one entry per CDR3 protein. The sample has some 560,000 distinct CDR3 sequences, 15% to 20% seen once; the top ten hold more than 20%. Time point described: newly diagnosed GD, antithyroid drugs for less than 3 months. PBMCs provided the RNA from which the TCR library was made. These data were also filed under a second study, of T cells in Graves' hyperthyroidism and ophthalmopathy.

Sequences were derived from peripheral blood mononuclear cells (PBMCs), sampled at new diagnosis, from a patient treated with antithyroid drugs. All receptors derive from a woman aged 35-65 years with Graves disease.

This clonotype turned up a few times. The chain links TRBV20-1 to TRBJ1-2; D uncertain. The V gene lost 0 bases and the J gene lost 10 bases, with 18 bases spanning the gap. Germline-derived CDR1 and CDR2 are DFQATT and SNEGSKA (reference sequence). The CDR3 runs 14 residues. The chain's CDR3 is CSARDRRWPGDYTF. CDR3 in DNA: TGCAGTGCTAGAGATCGCCGTTGGCCAGGTGACTACACCTTC.

The sample holds many counts of this clonotype. The DNA for the CDR3 is TGTGCCAGCAGTTTAGGGGGCAGGGGTAAAAACATTCAGTACTTC. Translated, it gives CASSLGGRGKNIQYF. The chain uses TRBV12-3 or TRBV12-4 and TRBJ2-4; a weak D match, TRBD1 (6 bases). V was trimmed by 1 base and J by 4 bases, leaving 11 bases between them. The CDR3 has 15 residues.

This clonotype was observed at least ten times. The chain combines TRBV20-1 with TRBJ2-2; TRBD1 matches 9 bases. The CDR3 is 14 amino acids. CDR1 is DFQATT, CDR2 SNEGSKA, per germline (reference sequence). The V segment lost 4 bases and the J segment 1 base; nucleotides outside the gene matches: 1. The CDR3: CSAKGQGNTGELFF. The CDR3 DNA sequence: TGCAGTGCTAAGGGACAGGGGAACACCGGGGAGCTGTTTTTT.